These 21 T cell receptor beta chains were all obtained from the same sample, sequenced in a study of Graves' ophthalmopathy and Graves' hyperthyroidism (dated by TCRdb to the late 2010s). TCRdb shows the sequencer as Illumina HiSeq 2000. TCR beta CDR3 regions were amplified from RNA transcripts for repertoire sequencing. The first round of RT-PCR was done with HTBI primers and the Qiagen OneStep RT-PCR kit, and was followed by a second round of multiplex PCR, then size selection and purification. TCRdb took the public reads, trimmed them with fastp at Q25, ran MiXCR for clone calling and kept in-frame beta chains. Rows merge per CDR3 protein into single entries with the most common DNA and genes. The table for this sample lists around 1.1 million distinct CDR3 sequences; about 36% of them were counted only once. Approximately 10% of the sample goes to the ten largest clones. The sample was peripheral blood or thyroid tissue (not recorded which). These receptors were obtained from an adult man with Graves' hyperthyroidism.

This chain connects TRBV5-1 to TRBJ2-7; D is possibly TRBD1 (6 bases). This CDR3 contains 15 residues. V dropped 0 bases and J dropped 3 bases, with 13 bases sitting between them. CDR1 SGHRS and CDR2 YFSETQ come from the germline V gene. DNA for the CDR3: TGCGCCAGCAGCTTGGTTACAGGGAGAAACTACGAGCAGTACTTC. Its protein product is CASSLVTGRNYEQYF. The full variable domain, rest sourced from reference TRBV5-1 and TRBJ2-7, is KAGVTQTPRYLIKTRGQQVTLSCSPISGHRSVSWYQQTPGQGLQFLFEYFSETQRNKGNFPGRFSGRQFSNSRSEMNVSTLELGDSALYLCASSLVTGRNYEQYFGPGTRLTVT.

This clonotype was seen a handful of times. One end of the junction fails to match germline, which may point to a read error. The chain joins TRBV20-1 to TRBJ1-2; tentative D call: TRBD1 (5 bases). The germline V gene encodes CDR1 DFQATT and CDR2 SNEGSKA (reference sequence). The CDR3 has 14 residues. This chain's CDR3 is CSARGAGANYGYTF. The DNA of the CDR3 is TGCAGTGCCAGAGGGGCAGGCGCTAACTATGGCTACACCTTC.

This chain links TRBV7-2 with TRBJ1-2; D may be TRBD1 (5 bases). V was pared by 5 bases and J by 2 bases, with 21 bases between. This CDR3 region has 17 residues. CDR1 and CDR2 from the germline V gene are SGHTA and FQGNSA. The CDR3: CASSQDGTVGLNYGYTF. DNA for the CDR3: TGTGCCAGCAGCCAAGATGGGACGGTGGGACTGAACTATGGCTACACCTTC.

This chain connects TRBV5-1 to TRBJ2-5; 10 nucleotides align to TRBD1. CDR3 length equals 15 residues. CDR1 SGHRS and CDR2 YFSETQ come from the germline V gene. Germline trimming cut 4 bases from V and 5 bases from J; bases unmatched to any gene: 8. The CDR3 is CASSVDVDRGETQYF. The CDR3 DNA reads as TGCGCCAGCAGCGTAGATGTGGACAGGGGGGAGACCCAGTACTTC.

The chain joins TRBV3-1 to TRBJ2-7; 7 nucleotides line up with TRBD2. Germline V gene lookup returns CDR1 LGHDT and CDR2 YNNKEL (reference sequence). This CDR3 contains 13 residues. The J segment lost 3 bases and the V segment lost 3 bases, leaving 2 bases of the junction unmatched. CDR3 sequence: CASSQSGIYEQYF. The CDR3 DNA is TGTGCCAGCAGCCAGAGCGGGATCTACGAGCAGTACTTC.

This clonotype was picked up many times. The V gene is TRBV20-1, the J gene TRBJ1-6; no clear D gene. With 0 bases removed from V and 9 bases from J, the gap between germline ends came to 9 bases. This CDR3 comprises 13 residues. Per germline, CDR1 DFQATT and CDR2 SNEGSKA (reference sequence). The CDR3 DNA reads TGCAGTGCTAGAGATCACAGCGGTTCACCCCTCCACTTT. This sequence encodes CSARDHSGSPLHF.

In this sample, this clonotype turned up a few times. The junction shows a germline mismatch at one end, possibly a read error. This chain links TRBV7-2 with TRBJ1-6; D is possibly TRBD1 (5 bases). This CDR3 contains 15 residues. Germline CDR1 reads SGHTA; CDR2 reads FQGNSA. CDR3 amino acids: CASSLDQGYDSPLHF. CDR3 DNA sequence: TGTGCCAGCAGCTTGGACCAGGGCTATGATTCACCCCTCCACTTT.

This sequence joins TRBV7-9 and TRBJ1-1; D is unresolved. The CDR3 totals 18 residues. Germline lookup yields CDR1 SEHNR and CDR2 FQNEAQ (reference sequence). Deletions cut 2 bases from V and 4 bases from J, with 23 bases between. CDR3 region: CASSLPPGGPSYGTEAFF. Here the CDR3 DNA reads TGTGCCAGCAGCTTACCCCCCGGAGGCCCGAGCTACGGCACTGAAGCTTTCTTT.

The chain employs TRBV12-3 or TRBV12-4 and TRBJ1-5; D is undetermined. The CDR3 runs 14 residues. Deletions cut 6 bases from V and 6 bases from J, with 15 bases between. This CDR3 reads CASSAVRAGQPQHF. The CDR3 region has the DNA TGTGCCAGCAGCGCCGTTAGGGCCGGTCAGCCCCAGCATTTT.

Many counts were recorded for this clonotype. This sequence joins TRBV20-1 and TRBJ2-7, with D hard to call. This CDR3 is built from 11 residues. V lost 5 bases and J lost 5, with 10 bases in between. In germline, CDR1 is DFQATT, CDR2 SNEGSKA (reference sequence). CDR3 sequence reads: CSALTNNEQYF. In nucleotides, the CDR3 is TGCAGTGCTCTAACCAACAACGAGCAGTACTTC.

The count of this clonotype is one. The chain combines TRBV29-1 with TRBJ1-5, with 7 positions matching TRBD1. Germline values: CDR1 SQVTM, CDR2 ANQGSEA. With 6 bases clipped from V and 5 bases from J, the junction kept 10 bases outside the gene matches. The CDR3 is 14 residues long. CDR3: CSVSRGGGDQPQHF. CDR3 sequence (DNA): TGCAGCGTATCGCGGGGAGGGGGCGATCAGCCCCAGCATTTT. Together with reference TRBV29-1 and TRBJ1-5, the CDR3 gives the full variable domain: SAVISQKPSRDICQRGTSLTIQCQVDSQVTMMFWYRQQPGQSLTLIATANQGSEATYESGFVIDKFPISRPNLTFSTLTVSNMSPEDSSIYLCSVSRGGGDQPQHFGDGTRLSIL.

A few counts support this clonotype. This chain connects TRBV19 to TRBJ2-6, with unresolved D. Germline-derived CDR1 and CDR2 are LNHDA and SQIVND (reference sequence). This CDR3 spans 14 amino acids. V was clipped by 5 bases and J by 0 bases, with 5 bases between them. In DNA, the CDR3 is TGTGCCAGTAGTGCAGCCTCTGGGGCCAACGTCCTGACTTTC. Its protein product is CASSAASGANVLTF. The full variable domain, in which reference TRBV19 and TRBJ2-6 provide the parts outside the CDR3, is DGGITQSPKYLFRKEGQNVTLSCEQNLNHDAMYWYRQDPGQGLRLIYYSQIVNDFQKGDIAEGYSVSREKKESFPLTVTSAQKNPTAFYLCASSAASGANVLTFGAGSRLTVL.

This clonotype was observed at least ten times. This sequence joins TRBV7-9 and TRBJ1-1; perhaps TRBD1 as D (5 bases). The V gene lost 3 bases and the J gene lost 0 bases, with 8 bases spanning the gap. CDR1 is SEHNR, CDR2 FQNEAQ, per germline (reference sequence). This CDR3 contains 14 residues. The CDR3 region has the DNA TGTGCCAGCAGCTTTCGGGGCATGAACACTGAAGCTTTCTTT. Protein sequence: CASSFRGMNTEAFF.

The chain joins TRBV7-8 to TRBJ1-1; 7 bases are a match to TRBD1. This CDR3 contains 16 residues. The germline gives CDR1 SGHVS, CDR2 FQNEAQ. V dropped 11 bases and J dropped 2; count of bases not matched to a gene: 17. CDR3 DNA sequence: TGTGCCTGGAGAGGACGACGGGGACAGTTTAACACTGAAGCTTTCTTT. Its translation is CAWRGRRGQFNTEAFF.

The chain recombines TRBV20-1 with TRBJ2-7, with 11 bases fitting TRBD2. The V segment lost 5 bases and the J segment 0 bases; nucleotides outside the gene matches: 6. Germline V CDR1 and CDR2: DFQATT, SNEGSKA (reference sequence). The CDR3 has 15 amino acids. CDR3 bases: TGCAGTGCTCCCGGACTAGCGGGTCCCTCCTACGAGCAGTACTTC. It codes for CSAPGLAGPSYEQYF.

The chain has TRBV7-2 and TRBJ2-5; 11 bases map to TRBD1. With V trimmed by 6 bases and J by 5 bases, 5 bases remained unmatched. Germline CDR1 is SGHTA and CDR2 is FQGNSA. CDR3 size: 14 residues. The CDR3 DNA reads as TGTGCCAGCAGGGGACAGGGGGATGACGAGACCCAGTACTTC. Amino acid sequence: CASRGQGDDETQYF.

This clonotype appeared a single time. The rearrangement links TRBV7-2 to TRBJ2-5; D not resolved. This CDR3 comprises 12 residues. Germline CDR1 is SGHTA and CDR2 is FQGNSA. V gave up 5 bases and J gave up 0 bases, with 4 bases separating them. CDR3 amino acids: CTSSQNQETQYF. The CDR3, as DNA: TGTACCAGCAGCCAGAACCAAGAGACCCAGTACTTC.

In nucleotides, the CDR3 is TGTGCCAGCAGCTTAGAAGAGATCCCCCTCCACTTT. Amino acids: CASSLEEIPLHF. The V and J genes are TRBV7-9 and TRBJ1-6, with D unclear. This CDR3 region has 12 residues. The germline V and J ends were trimmed by 1 base and 13 bases, with 8 bases remaining between them. Germline CDR1 reads SEHNR; CDR2 reads FQNEAQ (reference sequence).

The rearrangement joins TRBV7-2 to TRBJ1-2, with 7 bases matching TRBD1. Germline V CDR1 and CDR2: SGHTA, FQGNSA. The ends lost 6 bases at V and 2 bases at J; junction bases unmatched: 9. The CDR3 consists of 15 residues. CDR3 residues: CASRIDRDKNYGYTF. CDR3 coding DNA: TGTGCCAGCAGGATAGACAGGGACAAAAACTATGGCTACACCTTC.

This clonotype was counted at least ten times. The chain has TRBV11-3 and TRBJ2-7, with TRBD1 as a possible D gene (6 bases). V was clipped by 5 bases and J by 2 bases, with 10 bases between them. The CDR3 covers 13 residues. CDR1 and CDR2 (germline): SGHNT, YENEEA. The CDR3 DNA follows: TGTGCCAGCAGCCACGGACAGACCTACGAGCAGTACTTC. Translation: CASSHGQTYEQYF.

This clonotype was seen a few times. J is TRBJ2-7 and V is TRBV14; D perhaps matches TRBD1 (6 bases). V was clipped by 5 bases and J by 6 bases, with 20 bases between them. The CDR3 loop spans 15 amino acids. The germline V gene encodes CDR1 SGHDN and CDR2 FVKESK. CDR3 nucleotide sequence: TGTGCCAGCAGCTCCGGGACACCTCTGCTTCGCGAGCAGTACTTC. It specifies CASSSGTPLLREQYF. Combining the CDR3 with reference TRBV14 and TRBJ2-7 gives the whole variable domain EAGVTQFPSHSVIEKGQTVTLRCDPISGHDNLYWYRRVMGKEIKFLLHFVKESKQDESGMPNNRFLAERTGGTYSTLKVQPAELEDSGVYFCASSSGTPLLREQYFGPGTRLTVT.